The clone carrying this T cell receptor beta chain has just a few counts. As yet, its antigen is unknown. This specimen belongs to a study of identical twins. The study, taken as a whole, reports: The models gave estimates that fell short of the out-of-frame TCR alpha sharing seen in monozygotic twins.

One entry per CDR3 protein results from TCRdb running MiXCR on the 5' RACE reads. The table has roughly 1.6 million distinct CDR3 sequences, under 35% seen once. The sequenced sample was cord blood. The TCR comes from a newborn girl in good health.

The CDR3 bases are TGTGCCAGCAGTTACTCTAGCCTAGCTCCAGATACGCAGTATTTT. Amino acids: CASSYSSLAPDTQYF. This chain links TRBV6-6 with TRBJ2-3; D possibly corresponds to TRBD2 (5 bases). This CDR3 spans 15 amino acids. V was cut by 0 bases and J by 4 bases, with 11 bases left in between. Germline V gene data show CDR1 as MNHNY and CDR2 as SVGAGI (reference sequence).